This TCR beta chain was profiled in a study of shared clonotypes between healthy human individuals (dated by TCRdb to 2019 to 2021). A note on the overall study: A couple of women and three men aged 18 to 49 years were included in the cohort. To estimate repertoire size and how much clonotype sharing occurs between individuals, the study deeply sequenced the blood TCR repertoires of roughly 5 healthy adults. Per donor, leukapheresis produced somewhere between about 0.85 and 9.5 billion PBMCs. To increase sequencing depth and limit assay-specific biases, TCR repertoire library preparation and sequencing were carried out by different laboratories using diverse techniques. For each donor, CD4 naive and CD4 memory were each run on three plates, CD8 naive on two plates, and CD8 memory on one plate.

Using the deep immunoSEQ assay, multiplex PCR amplified TCR CDR3 regions from genomic DNA. Genomic DNA extracted from each cell subset was distributed evenly over all wells of several immunoSEQ 96-well plates, and each plate served as one replicate. For sorted subsets, roughly 0.2 ug genomic DNA, equal to tens of thousands of T cell genomes, was loaded into each replicate PCR. The purified libraries were quantified using a Qubit 3.0 fluorometer, sized with a Bioanalyzer 2100, and then quantified again using the KAPA Library Quantification kit. Each immunoSEQ 96-well plate was sequenced on its own single-read 150-cycle Illumina NextSeq 550 flow cell. The paper's processing steps were these. Because only junctional sequences without quality scores were contained in the immunoSEQ output, filtering matching that applied to full-length reads could not be performed. Sequences were annotated with PyIR, a Python wrapper for IgBLAST v1.9, and V/J genes and CDR3 were assigned using IMGT germline references. Reads with weak V/J assignments (E-value above 1e-6), missing CDR3, stop codons, out-of-frame junctions, or ambiguous translated residues were removed. A V3J clonotype was defined by an identical inferred V gene, J gene, and CDR3 amino acid sequence. To compute the percentage overlap between repertoires, the number of shared unique clonotypes was divided by the size of the smaller repertoire. Three approaches were used to assess repertoire richness: RTK rarefaction, the Chao1 estimator, and Recon v2.1 estimates of unobserved clonotypes. For all TCRbeta clonotypes obtained by the gDNA method from a handful of donors, generation probabilities were computed with OLGA. The source is immuneACCESS, and TCRdb retained only in-frame sequences with V and J called. Part of the clones is not carried over; for the studies checked, unresolved V genes explain less than half of this, and the remainder is unexplained. V, J and clone size were drawn from that table, and D and trimming were deduced from the DNA. The sample table lists about 1.9 million clones, around 93% of them with a count of one. The ten largest clonotypes hold roughly 1.7% of the sample.

CD8 naive samples consisted of CD45RO-negative cells that were positively selected for CCR7, yielding a CD45RA+CCR7+ population without TemRA cells. Healthy HIV-negative adults with no recently reported acute infections or vaccinations were included as donors. All donors were Caucasian adults living in Nashville, Tennessee, USA. Blood was obtained by leukapheresis, after which PBMCs were separated by Ficoll-Histopaque density gradient centrifugation and cryopreserved in liquid nitrogen vapor phase. Purity and quantity of every magnetically sorted T cell population were checked by analytical flow cytometry. Each sorted fraction had its genomic DNA isolated and then quantified by UV absorbance on a Nanodrop 2000c. Here is what the overall study found, with its caveats: Naive subsets generally had larger estimated clonotype richness than memory subsets did. Rarefaction of sorted-subset datasets indicated incomplete sequencing despite the large sequencing depth. Compared with non-shared clonotypes, the clonotypes found in all four sorted-subset donors had higher generation probabilities. Sampling was limited to blood, and TCR repertoires in tissue likely differ from TCR repertoires in blood. Sharing across several donors was observed for approximately 5% of naive CD4, over 3% of naive CD8, roughly 2.3% of memory CD4, and about 0.39% of memory CD8 clonotypes. Because the study included a small number of donors, the genetic and exposure-history diversity represented was limited. Pairwise subsampling indicated that sequencing depth was expected to affect the degree of clonotype sharing among donors.

For CDR1 and CDR2, the germline V gene lists MGHDK and SYGVNS. Taken from cysteine to phenylalanine, the CDR3 has 14 residues. Only the CDR3 portion is preserved as DNA: 42 bases, with reading frame beginning at the first base. Trimming at the junction amounts to 0 bases on V and 4 bases on J, and the germline ends lie 7 bases apart. Note on this clone: There is no known antigen for this receptor. There are no base qualities to consult, and no much larger clone falls within one base.

Sequenced input: naive CD8+ T cells from PBMCs. The sample's cell subset or site label, decoded: CD45RA+CCR7+. The receptor chain draws on TRBV25-1 and TRBJ1-5, and possibly TRBD1, on 5 matching bases. The receptor's source is a man in his late teens or twenties in good health. Some clones in this sample may be carry-over from other donors' samples. The CDR3 here reads CASSEYGGNQPQHF. The bases read TGTGCCAGCAGTGAATACGGGGGGAATCAGCCCCAGCATTTT.